The 23 T cell receptor beta chains listed next were all sequenced from one sample in a study of T cell changes during pregnancy in multiple sclerosis. Sequenced by immunoSEQ multiplex PCR; TCRdb stores in-frame clones only, minus some. This table has about 120,000 clones, about 93% appearing once. Sequencing used peripheral blood, obtained before pregnancy. These receptors were taken from a female donor with multiple sclerosis, enrolled in a pregnancy study.

The rearrangement joins TRBV23-1 to TRBJ1-1; D not certain. TRBV23-1 is classed as an ORF, of uncertain function. Trimming pared 4 bases from V and 0 bases from J, leaving 12 bases between. This CDR3 has 15 amino acids. CDR3 residues: CASSRTERMNTEAFF. In DNA form, the CDR3 reads TGCGCCAGCAGTCGAACAGAGAGAATGAACACTGAAGCTTTCTTT.

The rearrangement uses TRBV28 and TRBJ2-5; TRBD2 agrees at 9 bases. Germline V gene lookup returns CDR1 MDHEN and CDR2 SYDVKM. This CDR3 spans 16 amino acids. The J segment lost 6 bases and the V segment lost 6 bases, leaving 14 bases of the junction unmatched. The CDR3 nucleotides read TGTGCCAGCAGGGATACTAGCGGGCCTGGGAGGCAGACCCAGTACTTC. Its protein product is CASRDTSGPGRQTQYF.

This chain connects TRBV5-4 to TRBJ2-3, with 11 nucleotides matching TRBD1. Per germline, CDR1 SGHNT and CDR2 YYREEE (reference sequence). The CDR3 spans 15 residues. With V trimmed by 4 bases and J by 6 bases, 7 bases remained unmatched. CDR3 DNA sequence: TGTGCCAGCAGCCAGGGACAGGGGGTTTACGATACGCAGTATTTT. The encoded protein is CASSQGQGVYDTQYF.

In its sample, this clone was seen once. CDR3 region: CASSYDGLANYGYTF. Written as DNA, the CDR3 is TGTGCCAGCAGTTACGACGGCTTAGCGAACTATGGCTACACCTTC. The chain carries TRBV6-5 and TRBJ1-2; D unclear. CDR3 length: 15 amino acids. Per the germline V gene, CDR1 is MNHEY and CDR2 is SVGAGI. V was pared by 2 bases and J by 2 bases, with 12 bases between.

This chain links TRBV14 with TRBJ2-1; TRBD2 aligns across 11 bases. Germline loops: CDR1 SGHDN, CDR2 FVKESK. V was clipped by 4 bases and J by 6 bases; unmatched bases: 5. The CDR3 is 15 residues long. The CDR3 DNA reads TGTGCCAGCAGCCCAACTAGCGGGGGCCCCAATGAGCAGTTCTTC. Its protein is CASSPTSGGPNEQFF.

This clone turned up a few times. The chain carries TRBV5-4 and TRBJ1-5, with D maybe TRBD1 (6 bases). V was pared by 0 bases and J by 3 bases, with 10 bases between. The CDR3 has 15 residues. Per germline, CDR1 SGHNT and CDR2 YYREEE (reference sequence). The CDR3 nucleotides read TGTGCCAGCAGCTTGGGTGGGGGCCACAATCAGCCCCAGCATTTT. It specifies CASSLGGGHNQPQHF.

The chain employs TRBV2 and TRBJ1-1; maybe TRBD1 (5 bases). Between the trimmed V and J ends, which lost 8 bases and 5 bases, there was a span of 21 bases. The CDR3 has 15 residues. The germline gives CDR1 SNHLY, CDR2 FYNNEI. In DNA form, the CDR3 reads TGTGCCAGCTCGGGCAGGGAAGATTGGAGAACTGAAGCTTTCTTT. Translation: CASSGREDWRTEAFF. Using reference TRBV2 and TRBJ1-1 for the parts outside the CDR3, the full variable domain is EPEVTQTPSHQVTQMGQEVILRCVPISNHLYFYWYRQILGQKVEFLVSFYNNEISEKSEIFDDQFSVERPDGSNFTLKIRSTKLEDSAMYFCASSGREDWRTEAFFGQGTRLTVV.

The CDR3 DNA is TGTGCCAGCAGCCAACAGGTCTATAGCAATCAGCCCCAGCATTTT. Protein sequence: CASSQQVYSNQPQHF. The V and J genes are TRBV28 and TRBJ1-5; a weak D match, TRBD1 (5 bases). The CDR3 runs 15 residues. Trimming removed 6 bases at V and 0 bases at J, with 12 bases between. CDR1 is MDHEN, CDR2 SYDVKM, per germline.

The chain couples TRBV30 to TRBJ2-1; perhaps TRBD1 as D (6 bases). Germline V gene data show CDR1 as GTSNPN and CDR2 as SVGIG (reference sequence). The length of the CDR3 is 11 residues. Trimming stripped 8 bases from V and 11 bases from J, with 16 bases between. The CDR3 loop is CATLSGTQQFF. DNA of the CDR3: TGTGCCACTCTTTCCGGGACACAGCAGTTCTTC.

The chain is built from TRBV14 and TRBJ1-2; D ambiguous. This CDR3 has 13 amino acids. Germline V gene data show CDR1 as SGHDN and CDR2 as FVKESK. Trimming took off 1 base at V and 3 bases at J, with 6 bases between the two ends. CDR3 DNA: TGTGCCAGCAGCCAAGGGGCCGACTATGGCTACACCTTC. It codes for CASSQGADYGYTF.

V gene TRBV9 combines with J gene TRBJ2-1; D perhaps matches TRBD1 (6 bases). CDR3 length: 15 residues. In germline, CDR1 is SGDLS, CDR2 YYNGEE. Trimming removed 4 bases at V and 0 bases at J, with 11 bases between. The CDR3 bases are TGTGCCAGCAGCACGAGGGGGAGCTCCTACAATGAGCAGTTCTTC. Protein product: CASSTRGSSYNEQFF.

The V call is TRBV5-4, the J call TRBJ2-2; perhaps TRBD2 as D (6 bases). Trimming left V 4 bases short and J 7 bases short, with 14 bases between. The CDR3 contains 14 residues. Germline loops: CDR1 SGHNT, CDR2 YYREEE (reference sequence). The CDR3 DNA follows: TGTGCCAGCAGCCTCCCGACTAGTGGCGGGGAGCTGTTTTTT. Translating gives CASSLPTSGGELFF.

This clone was counted once. The chain joins TRBV29-1 to TRBJ2-1; 10 bases map to TRBD2. The CDR3 is 15 amino acids. CDR1 SQVTM and CDR2 ANQGSEA come from the germline V gene. J was trimmed by 6 bases and V by 4 bases; bases with no gene match: 9. In DNA, the CDR3 is TGCAGCGTTGTCGGAGGACTAGCGGCCCGCAATGAGCAGTTCTTC. Its protein product is CSVVGGLAARNEQFF.

This clone has only a few counts. The V and J genes are TRBV28 and TRBJ1-1; a weak D match, TRBD1 (6 bases). Per the germline V gene, CDR1 is MDHEN and CDR2 is SYDVKM. Trimming removed 7 bases from V and 3 bases from J, with 15 bases in between. This CDR3 is 14 amino acids long. CDR3 amino acids: CASNRRNRDTEAFF. CDR3 bases: TGTGCCAGCAACAGACGGAACAGGGACACTGAAGCTTTCTTT.

The CDR3 nucleotides read TGCAGCGTTGAAAGCGAGACCCAGTACTTC. Protein product: CSVESETQYF. This chain connects TRBV29-1 to TRBJ2-5; D uncertain. V gave up 2 bases and J gave up 5 bases, with 3 bases separating them. This CDR3 comprises 10 residues. Germline loops: CDR1 SQVTM, CDR2 ANQGSEA.

This clone was observed a few times. The chain carries TRBV6-1 and TRBJ2-3; 7 bases agree with TRBD1. Germline V gene lookup returns CDR1 MNHNS and CDR2 SASEGT. With 5 bases clipped from V and 0 bases from J, the junction kept 5 bases outside the gene matches. This CDR3 contains 15 residues. Written as DNA, the CDR3 is TGTGCCAGCAGTTTTCTGACAGGGAGCACAGATACGCAGTATTTT. This gives the protein CASSFLTGSTDTQYF.

The rearrangement links TRBV2 to TRBJ2-7, with 8 nucleotides matching TRBD1. Germline V gives CDR1 SNHLY, CDR2 FYNNEI. The trim removed 6 bases at V and 1 base at J, leaving 8 bases unmatched. This CDR3 is built from 15 residues. The CDR3 reads CASSVDRGWSYEQYF. The CDR3 coding sequence is TGTGCCAGCAGCGTAGACAGGGGATGGTCCTACGAGCAGTACTTC.

The V gene is TRBV27, the J gene TRBJ2-5, with D perhaps matching TRBD2 (5 bases). In germline, CDR1 is MNHEY, CDR2 SMNVEV (reference sequence). The germline V and J ends were trimmed by 5 bases and 2 bases, with 12 bases remaining between them. This CDR3 spans 14 amino acids. CDR3 nucleotides: TGTGCCAGCAGTCCTGGAGGTAGACAAGAGACCCAGTACTTC. This codes for CASSPGGRQETQYF.

The V call is TRBV25-1, the J call TRBJ2-7; no firm D call. V was shortened by 4 bases and J by 6 bases, with 13 bases between the two germline ends. Looked up from germline, CDR1 is MGHDK and CDR2 is SYGVNS. The CDR3 contains 13 residues. The CDR3 sequence is CASSATTPGEQYF. In DNA form, the CDR3 reads TGTGCCAGCAGTGCCACTACACCTGGCGAGCAGTACTTC.

The rearrangement joins TRBV29-1 to TRBJ2-4, with 8 bases aligning to TRBD1. CDR1 is SQVTM and CDR2 is ANQGSEA in the germline V gene. Losses at the gene ends were 0 bases for V and 6 bases for J; bases not matched to a gene: 7. The CDR3 sequence is 15 residues long. DNA for the CDR3: TGCAGCGTTGAAGATCGGGGCAGGGGGCTAAACATTCAGTACTTC. It is translated as CSVEDRGRGLNIQYF.

The chain has TRBV5-1 and TRBJ2-5; 14 positions match TRBD2. The V gene end was trimmed by 1 base and the J gene end by 2 bases; junction bases not matched to a gene: 4. Germline CDR1 SGHRS, CDR2 YFSETQ. This CDR3 is 17 amino acids long. The CDR3 protein is CASSLRTSGRYQETQYF. The CDR3 DNA reads TGCGCCAGCAGCTTGCGGACTAGCGGGAGGTATCAAGAGACCCAGTACTTC.

The chain links TRBV19 to TRBJ2-3; possible D gene TRBD1, 5 bases. Trimming left V 7 bases short and J 4 bases short, with 15 bases between. Germline lookup yields CDR1 LNHDA and CDR2 SQIVND (reference sequence). This CDR3 contains 14 residues. CDR3 bases: TGTGCCAGTATGCCTTGGGGCCCCGCAGATACGCAGTATTTT. This encodes CASMPWGPADTQYF.

The rearrangement joins TRBV5-1 to TRBJ1-3; D call uncertain. Trimming cost V 7 bases and J 0 bases, with 14 bases left between them. This CDR3 region has 15 residues. Germline values: CDR1 SGHRS, CDR2 YFSETQ. This chain's CDR3 is CASSQAPLSGNTIYF. CDR3 nucleotide sequence: TGCGCCAGCTCCCAGGCTCCTCTCTCTGGAAACACCATATATTTT.